This T cell receptor (beta chain) was recorded in a study of patients and donors after allogeneic stem cell transplantation. Via MiXCR, TCRdb re-called the RT-PCR reads, giving one row per CDR3 protein. In the table there are about 960,000 distinct CDR3 sequences, roughly 18% of which are singletons. This clonotype was seen a handful of times. Germline assignment: CDR1 MNHEY and CDR2 SMNVEV (reference sequence). J was trimmed by 4 bases and V by 6 bases; bases with no gene match: 8. The CDR3 sequence is 14 residues long. The sequence derives from a human donor who was either an allogeneic HSCT recipient or a stem cell or donor lymphocyte infusion donor (not recorded which). It is not recorded whose cells these are; they may come from a transplant donor. V usage is TRBV27 and J usage is TRBJ1-2; 7 bases align to TRBD1. The sequencing input was blood, either unsorted or a sorted T cell fraction (not recorded which). CDR3 region: CASRGEGAFYGYTF. CDR3 bases: TGTGCCAGCAGAGGGGAGGGGGCTTTCTATGGCTACACCTTC.